This record concerns one T cell receptor beta chain sequence. The data were taken from a study of blood T cell repertoires in COVID-19. The germline gives CDR1 KGHSH, CDR2 LQKENI. V shed 3 bases, J shed 4 bases, and the junction held 27 bases outside the gene matches. The CDR3 is made up of 23 amino acids. Data came from immunoSEQ multiplex PCR; TCRdb stores just in-frame clones and leaves some out. The data show about 310,000 clones, 85% seen once. This clonotype was sampled from a woman between 25 and 40 years old who had been exposed to COVID-19. V and J are TRBV18 and TRBJ2-7; TRBD2 matches 13 bases. Sequenced input: PBMCs or T cells enriched from blood (not recorded which). CDR3 sequence (DNA): TGTGCCAGCTCACCCGGCCGGGACAGGGATCCCACTAGCGGGAGGGCCGAGTTGTACGAGCAGTACTTC. Translating gives CASSPGRDRDPTSGRAELYEQYF.